Shown below are 14 T cell receptor beta chains from a single sample sequenced in a study of blood T cell repertoires in COVID-19. Profiled with immunoSEQ multiplex PCR; TCRdb holds only in-frame clones, not every one. The sample lists about 110,000 clones, about 80% occurring once. The sample was peripheral blood. These receptor sequences come from a woman at least 80 years old with active or convalescent COVID-19.

The chain carries TRBV6-1 and TRBJ1-6, with D possibly matching TRBD1 (5 bases). CDR1 is MNHNS and CDR2 is SASEGT in the germline V gene. Trimming shortened V by 0 bases and J by 4 bases, and 13 bases separated the two germline ends. The CDR3 spans 17 residues. This chain's CDR3 is CASSEAQGGSYNSPLHF. The CDR3 bases are TGTGCCAGCAGTGAAGCGCAGGGAGGGTCGTATAATTCACCCCTCCACTTT.

Written as DNA, the CDR3 is TGTGCCAGCAGCAAATTGGGACAGCGTTCCTATAATTCACCCCTCCACTTT. Translating it yields CASSKLGQRSYNSPLHF. The rearrangement links TRBV21-1 to TRBJ1-6; the table's D call of TRBD1 was not tested on the DNA. TRBV21-1 is classified as a pseudogene. The CDR3 is 17 amino acids.

J is TRBJ2-7 and V is TRBV5-8; TRBD2 matches 14 bases. The CDR3 contains 17 residues. Germline loops: CDR1 SGHTS, CDR2 YDEGEE. The J segment lost 0 bases and the V segment lost 3 bases, leaving 5 bases of the junction unmatched. As DNA, the CDR3 is TGTGCCAGCAGCTCCCGACTAGCGGGAGGGCCCTCCTACGAGCAGTACTTC. Amino acids: CASSSRLAGGPSYEQYF.

The DNA for the CDR3 is TGTGCCAGCAGCGTGGGGACTAGCCCGGATACGCAGTATTTT. Translated, it gives CASSVGTSPDTQYF. The chain employs TRBV9 and TRBJ2-3; TRBD2 matches 9 bases. Germline loops: CDR1 SGDLS, CDR2 YYNGEE. This CDR3 has 14 amino acids. J lost 6 bases, V lost 2 bases, and 4 bases had no gene match. Full variable domain (rest looked up from reference TRBV9 and TRBJ2-3): DSGVTQTPKHLITATGQRVTLRCSPRSGDLSVYWYQQSLDQGLQFLIQYYNGEERAKGNILERFSAQQFPDLHSELNLSSLELGDSALYFCASSVGTSPDTQYFGPGTRLTVL.

CDR3 nucleotide sequence: TGTGCCAGTAGTATGGCCCTGACAGGGACGGTAGGGTGGCAGTACTTC. The encoded protein is CASSMALTGTVGWQYF. V is TRBV19 and J is TRBJ2-7, with 7 bases aligning to TRBD1. This CDR3 is 16 amino acids long. Germline CDR1 is LNHDA and CDR2 is SQIVND (reference sequence). J lost 9 bases, V lost 3 bases, and 17 bases had no gene match. The full variable domain, completed using reference TRBV19 and TRBJ2-7, is DGGITQSPKYLFRKEGQNVTLSCEQNLNHDAMYWYRQDPGQGLRLIYYSQIVNDFQKGDIAEGYSVSREKKESFPLTVTSAQKNPTAFYLCASSMALTGTVGWQYFGPGTRLTVT.

The chain joins TRBV2 to TRBJ2-1, with 11 bases fitting TRBD2. Germline assignment: CDR1 SNHLY and CDR2 FYNNEI. Trimming at V came to 8 bases and at J to 0 bases, leaving 9 bases not matched to a gene. The length of the CDR3 is 17 residues. In DNA form, the CDR3 reads TGTGCCAGCCCTCCTCCTAGCGGGAGGCCCTCCTACAATGAGCAGTTCTTC. Its translation: CASPPPSGRPSYNEQFF.

The chain combines TRBV29-1 with TRBJ2-1, with a weak D call TRBD1 (6 bases). This CDR3 is 12 amino acids long. V shed 3 bases and J shed 8 bases, with 11 bases lying between them. The germline V gene has CDR1 SQVTM and CDR2 ANQGSEA. The CDR3 region has the DNA TGCAGCGTTGAGGGGGACACCCATGAGCAGTTCTTC. Its protein is CSVEGDTHEQFF.

This clone was found many times. This rearrangement joins TRBV14 to TRBJ1-1; 7 bases agree with TRBD1. V lost 5 bases and J lost 1; bases outside the gene matches: 4. The CDR3 runs 14 residues. Per germline, CDR1 SGHDN and CDR2 FVKESK. The CDR3 region is CASSVRGKNTEAFF. CDR3 DNA: TGTGCCAGCAGCGTCAGGGGGAAGAACACTGAAGCTTTCTTT.

This chain joins TRBV6-5 and TRBJ2-7; D might be TRBD1 (6 bases). Germline-derived CDR1 and CDR2 are MNHEY and SVGAGI. This CDR3 region has 12 residues. The V end was cut by 6 bases, the J end by 3 bases, with 9 bases between. The CDR3 nucleotides are TGTGCCAGCAGGAAGGACAGCTACGAGCAGTACTTC. Translating gives CASRKDSYEQYF.

CDR3 region: CARSIGLAGGNVAYEQYF. In DNA form, the CDR3 reads TGTGCCAGAAGCATCGGACTAGCGGGAGGGAATGTCGCATACGAGCAGTACTTC. This chain links TRBV5-3 with TRBJ2-7; 15 bases fit TRBD2. TRBV5-3 is sorted into the ORF group, with uncertain function. After removal of 4 bases from V and 4 bases from J, the junction contained 12 bases not matched to a gene. The CDR3 runs 18 residues.

The V gene is TRBV2, the J gene TRBJ2-1, with TRBD2 matching 12 bases. Germline V CDR1 and CDR2: SNHLY, FYNNEI. Trimming took 1 base from V and 9 from J; bases not matched to a gene: 4. The CDR3 extends over 15 amino acids. CDR3 sequence: CASSEGLAGVGEQFF. CDR3 coding DNA: TGTGCCAGCAGTGAAGGACTAGCGGGAGTGGGTGAGCAGTTCTTC.

The gene calls are TRBV11-3 and TRBJ2-3; TRBD1 matches 7 bases. The CDR3 spans 13 residues. Germline CDR1 SGHNT, CDR2 YENEEA. V lost 3 bases to trimming and J lost 4 bases; unmatched junction nucleotides: 1. Here the CDR3 reads CASSLQGADTQYF. CDR3 DNA sequence: TGTGCCAGCAGCTTGCAGGGGGCAGATACGCAGTATTTT.

J is TRBJ1-6 and V is TRBV5-4; tentatively, D is TRBD1 (6 bases). The CDR3 runs 15 residues. Trimming cost V 4 bases and J 3 bases, with 11 bases left between them. In germline, CDR1 is SGHNT, CDR2 YYREEE (reference sequence). The chain's CDR3 is CASSTGQSYNSPLHF. The CDR3 nucleotides are TGTGCCAGCAGCACCGGACAGAGCTATAATTCACCCCTCCACTTT.

The chain joins TRBV6-2 or TRBV6-3 to TRBJ1-2; no clear D. The CDR3 runs to 16 residues. V was pared by 4 bases and J by 8 bases, with 23 bases between. Looked up from germline, CDR1 is MNHEY and CDR2 is SVGEGT. For the CDR3, the DNA is TGTGCCAGCAGTTCCTATACGACTGCCTTGGGTGGAGGCTACACCTTC. Residues: CASSSYTTALGGGYTF.